The source of this T cell receptor beta chain is a study of blood T cell repertoires in COVID-19. Turning to the study itself: Both acute and convalescent COVID-19 samples were obtained from the United States, Italy and Spain.

Germline V CDR1 and CDR2: MNHEY, SVGEGT. This CDR3 region has 14 residues. The V gene end was trimmed by 4 bases and the J gene end by 3 bases; junction bases not matched to a gene: 2. Libraries were prepared by immunoSEQ multiplex PCR; TCRdb keeps only in-frame clonotypes and omits some of them. The sample carries 150,000 to 190,000 clones, roughly 80% recorded once. The chain has TRBV6-2 or TRBV6-3 and TRBJ2-1, with 8 nucleotides matching TRBD2. This clonotype was sampled from a man aged 60 to 75 with acute or convalescent COVID-19. Sequenced input: peripheral blood. Here the CDR3 reads CASSLSGGYNEQFF. CDR3 nucleotide sequence: TGTGCCAGCAGTTTGAGCGGGGGCTACAATGAGCAGTTCTTC.